Listed here are 19 T cell receptor beta chains from one sample, sequenced in a study of radiation and T cells in renal cell carcinoma. Generated by immunoSEQ multiplex PCR, the TCRdb table keeps only in-frame clones and is missing some. The sample shows approximately 150,000 clones, approximately 86% of them seen only once. Sample time point: blood 4 weeks post-SBRT, at nephrectomy. This sample's treatment: 15 Gy SBRT to primary tumor, nephrectomy 4 weeks later. Sequences were derived from blood, sampled from a patient whose treatment included radiotherapy and nephrectomy. All receptors derive from a woman in her forties or fifties with renal cell carcinoma.

The rearrangement joins TRBV5-1 to TRBJ2-1; the match to TRBD2 covers 8 bases. Germline-derived CDR1 and CDR2 are SGHRS and YFSETQ. J lost 6 bases, V lost 0 bases, and 5 bases had no gene match. The CDR3 runs 15 residues. CDR3 protein: CASSLGLANVNEQFF. The CDR3 region has the DNA TGCGCCAGCAGCTTGGGACTAGCGAATGTCAATGAGCAGTTCTTC.

The genes are TRBV7-3 and TRBJ2-1; 8 bases line up with TRBD1. The trim removed 4 bases at V and 6 bases at J, leaving 2 bases unmatched. Germline V lookup: CDR1 SGHTA, CDR2 FQGTGA. There are 13 residues in the CDR3. The CDR3 DNA follows: TGTGCCAGCAGCTCCGGACAGGGCAATGAGCAGTTCTTC. This gives the protein CASSSGQGNEQFF.

The V and J genes are TRBV5-6 and TRBJ1-1, with a possible D match to TRBD1 (5 bases). Trimming removed 2 bases from V and 2 bases from J, with 13 bases in between. The CDR3 consists of 15 residues. Germline CDR1 SGHDT, CDR2 YYEEEE. The CDR3 coding sequence is TGTGCCAGCAGCTTCTTCAGGGCAGGCAACACTGAAGCTTTCTTT. Encoded protein: CASSFFRAGNTEAFF.

The chain recombines TRBV28 with TRBJ2-1; D is unclear. Deletions cut 7 bases from V and 3 bases from J, with 10 bases between. The CDR3 totals 13 residues. CDR1 and CDR2 from the germline V gene are MDHEN and SYDVKM. The DNA for the CDR3 is TGTGCCAGCAACCAGGACCGCTACAATGAGCAGTTCTTC. This translates into CASNQDRYNEQFF.

The CDR3: CASSQGLAGEQYF. The CDR3 DNA is TGCGCCAGCAGCCAGGGACTAGCCGGCGAGCAGTACTTC. This chain links TRBV4-3 with TRBJ2-7, with 9 bases matching TRBD2. Germline CDR1 and CDR2: LGHNA and YSLEER. This CDR3 is 13 amino acids long. The V segment lost 3 bases and the J segment 6 bases; nucleotides outside the gene matches: 3.

The rearrangement links TRBV28 to TRBJ1-2; 7 bases fit TRBD1. V lost 4 bases and J lost 5; bases outside the gene matches: 7. The germline gives CDR1 MDHEN, CDR2 SYDVKM. This CDR3 is 14 amino acids long. The CDR3 protein is CASSYRTGRYGYTF. Written as DNA, the CDR3 is TGTGCCAGCAGTTATAGGACAGGACGTTATGGCTACACCTTC.

The chain employs TRBV7-2 and TRBJ2-2, with 8 nucleotides matching TRBD2. CDR1 SGHTA and CDR2 FQGNSA come from the germline V gene. The CDR3 extends over 15 amino acids. V was pared by 5 bases and J by 6 bases, with 8 bases of the junction left unmatched. The CDR3 DNA sequence: TGTGCCAGCAGCACGGGGACGGGAGGGGCCGGGGAGCTGTTTTTT. Its protein is CASSTGTGGAGELFF.

V is TRBV19 and J is TRBJ1-1; maybe TRBD1 (6 bases). V was cut by 5 bases and J by 8 bases, with 15 bases left in between. From germline, CDR1 is LNHDA and CDR2 SQIVND (reference sequence). The CDR3 loop spans 13 amino acids. CDR3 DNA: TGTGCCAGTAGTGCGGGGGGGGGCCCGGAAGCTTTCTTT. Amino acids: CASSAGGGPEAFF.

Here the CDR3 reads CASSLRWSEQETQYF. Written as DNA, the CDR3 is TGTGCCAGCAGCTTACGGTGGTCAGAGCAAGAGACCCAGTACTTC. V usage is TRBV7-4 and J usage is TRBJ2-5; D call uncertain. This CDR3 spans 15 amino acids. CDR1 is SGHVT, CDR2 SQSDAQ, per germline. Deletions cut 2 bases from V and 2 bases from J, with 12 bases between.

A single count supports this clone. The chain is built from TRBV28 and TRBJ2-7, with TRBD2 as a possible D gene (5 bases). Per germline, CDR1 MDHEN and CDR2 SYDVKM. V was shortened by 4 bases and J by 5 bases, with 12 bases between the two germline ends. The CDR3 consists of 13 residues. The CDR3 region is CASSSATGNEQYF. In DNA, the CDR3 is TGTGCCAGCAGTTCCGCGACGGGGAACGAGCAGTACTTC.

The chain carries TRBV7-7 and TRBJ2-5; weak D call: TRBD2 (7 bases). V was pared by 5 bases and J by 4 bases, with 11 bases between. CDR3 length: 13 residues. Germline lookup yields CDR1 SSHAT and CDR2 FNYEAQ (reference sequence). The CDR3 nucleotides read TGTGCCAGCAGCCTCGGGGGGCGAGAGACCCAGTACTTC. This translates into CASSLGGRETQYF. The whole variable domain, remainder taken from reference TRBV7-7 and TRBJ2-5, is GAGVSQSPRYKVTKRGQDVTLRCDPISSHATLYWYQQALGQGPEFLTYFNYEAQPDKSGLPSDRFSAERPEGSISTLTIQRTEQRDSAMYRCASSLGGRETQYFGPGTRLLVL.

The V gene is TRBV19, the J gene TRBJ2-5; a weak D match, TRBD2 (6 bases). In germline, CDR1 is LNHDA, CDR2 SQIVND (reference sequence). Trimming stripped 6 bases from V and 3 bases from J, with 17 bases between. The CDR3 covers 15 residues. CDR3 in amino acids: CASRDQRRDEETQYF. The DNA of the CDR3 is TGTGCCAGTAGAGATCAACGGCGGGACGAAGAGACCCAGTACTTC. Supplemented by reference TRBV19 and TRBJ2-5, the full variable domain reads DGGITQSPKYLFRKEGQNVTLSCEQNLNHDAMYWYRQDPGQGLRLIYYSQIVNDFQKGDIAEGYSVSREKKESFPLTVTSAQKNPTAFYLCASRDQRRDEETQYFGPGTRLLVL.

V gene TRBV19 combines with J gene TRBJ2-7; perhaps TRBD1 as D (5 bases). The CDR3 covers 16 residues. V gave up 7 bases and J gave up 0 bases, with 19 bases separating them. CDR1 is LNHDA and CDR2 is SQIVND in the germline V gene (reference sequence). CDR3 amino acids: CASTERAQGTSYEQYF. As DNA, the CDR3 is TGTGCCAGTACCGAACGCGCCCAGGGTACCTCCTACGAGCAGTACTTC. Full variable domain (remainder filled in from reference TRBV19 and TRBJ2-7): DGGITQSPKYLFRKEGQNVTLSCEQNLNHDAMYWYRQDPGQGLRLIYYSQIVNDFQKGDIAEGYSVSREKKESFPLTVTSAQKNPTAFYLCASTERAQGTSYEQYFGPGTRLTVT.

The CDR3 coding sequence is TGTGCCAGCGTCGTGTCCGGGGGGTATGGCTACACCTTC. It translates to CASVVSGGYGYTF. The gene calls are TRBV6-1 and TRBJ1-2; D possibly corresponds to TRBD1 (5 bases). The CDR3 consists of 13 residues. Germline assignment: CDR1 MNHNS and CDR2 SASEGT. Trimming removed 8 bases at V and 5 bases at J, with 15 bases between.

This chain links TRBV11-2 with TRBJ2-7, with TRBD2 matching over 8 bases. Per germline, CDR1 SGHAT and CDR2 FQNNGV. V gave up 5 bases and J gave up 3 bases; unmatched junction bases: 15. This CDR3 is built from 17 residues. The CDR3 region is CASSPRFTSAGGYEQYF. In DNA form, the CDR3 reads TGTGCCAGCAGCCCCCGATTCACGAGCGCGGGGGGCTACGAGCAGTACTTC.

The V call is TRBV19, the J call TRBJ2-1, with 9 bases that match TRBD1. Germline V gives CDR1 LNHDA, CDR2 SQIVND (reference sequence). This CDR3 has 14 residues. The trim removed 7 bases at V and 3 bases at J, leaving 4 bases unmatched. For the CDR3, the DNA is TGTGCCAGTAACCCGGGACAGGGCTACAATGAGCAGTTCTTC. It codes for CASNPGQGYNEQFF.

V and J are TRBV11-2 and TRBJ1-3; possible D gene TRBD1, 5 bases. The CDR3 totals 17 residues. Germline CDR1 SGHAT, CDR2 FQNNGV. V dropped 1 base and J dropped 7 bases, with 20 bases sitting between them. The CDR3 loop reads CASSLVKGSFRLNTIYF. The CDR3 region has the DNA TGTGCCAGCAGCTTAGTCAAGGGGTCGTTTAGGTTGAACACCATATATTTT.

The chain combines TRBV6-6 with TRBJ2-1; D is unresolved. The V and J ends lost 2 bases and 9 bases respectively, with 8 bases between them. The CDR3 sequence is 12 residues long. Germline assignment: CDR1 MNHNY and CDR2 SVGAGI (reference sequence). CDR3 sequence: CASSYGVGEQFF. The CDR3 nucleotides read TGTGCCAGCAGTTACGGGGTTGGTGAGCAGTTCTTC.

The chain joins TRBV27 to TRBJ2-7; D remains unclear. V shed 3 bases and J shed 4 bases, with 10 bases lying between them. This CDR3 has 13 residues. Germline loops: CDR1 MNHEY, CDR2 SMNVEV (reference sequence). CDR3 nucleotide sequence: TGTGCCAGCAGTTTCTTGAGAGAGTACGAGCAGTACTTC. This sequence encodes CASSFLREYEQYF.